The 27 T cell receptor beta chains presented below share a single source sample, sequenced in a study of T cells after posttransplantation cyclophosphamide. Treatment was busulfan-fludarabine conditioning, a marrow graft, and cyclophosphamide on days +3 and +4. TCRdb's copy holds only in-frame clones and misses some; the assay was immunoSEQ multiplex PCR. The sample yields 15,000 to 20,000 clones, around 94% seen once. Material: CD4+ T cells sorted from blood, obtained after allogeneic stem cell transplant with posttransplant cyclophosphamide. These receptors were collected from a male patient aged 55 to 69 who received an allogeneic stem cell transplant from a related donor and was CMV-positive. Some of the T cells may derive from the graft donor.

The chain is built from TRBV7-2 and TRBJ2-7; the match to TRBD1 covers 11 bases. This CDR3 spans 15 amino acids. After removal of 5 bases from V and 5 bases from J, the junction contained 8 bases not matched to a gene. CDR1 and CDR2 from the germline V gene are SGHTA and FQGNSA. The CDR3 loop is CASSRPGQGADEQYF. For the CDR3, the DNA is TGTGCCAGCAGCCGCCCTGGACAGGGGGCAGACGAGCAGTACTTC.

The chain recombines TRBV7-2 with TRBJ2-7; D may be TRBD1 (7 bases). V dropped 3 bases and J dropped 2 bases, with 14 bases sitting between them. Germline V CDR1 and CDR2: SGHTA, FQGNSA. This CDR3 is built from 15 residues. CDR3 in amino acids: CASSLGAGQPYEQYF. The CDR3 DNA is TGTGCCAGCAGCTTGGGCGCGGGACAGCCCTACGAGCAGTACTTC.

For this clone: The sample carries other DNA sequences with the same CDR3. V and J are TRBV4-3 and TRBJ1-6; D ambiguous. Germline V gene sequence: CDR1 LGHNA, CDR2 YSLEER. Trimming removed 1 base from V and 5 bases from J, with 9 bases in between. This CDR3 is built from 15 residues. The CDR3 region is CASSQAVRNNSPLHF. The CDR3, as DNA: TGCGCCAGCAGCCAAGCCGTCAGGAATAATTCACCCCTCCACTTT.

This sequence joins TRBV7-2 and TRBJ2-7, with D tentatively TRBD1 (6 bases). The CDR3 totals 16 residues. CDR1 and CDR2 (germline): SGHTA, FQGNSA. V was trimmed by 5 bases and J by 2 bases, leaving 19 bases between them. CDR3: CASSLAGGAGAYEQYF. For the CDR3, the DNA is TGTGCCAGCAGCCTTGCTGGGGGCGCGGGCGCCTACGAGCAGTACTTC.

This clone was detected a few times. This chain uses TRBV6-1 with TRBJ1-2, with TRBD1 identical over 9 bases. This CDR3 comprises 14 residues. V gave up 3 bases and J gave up 2 bases; unmatched junction bases: 1. Germline V lookup: CDR1 MNHNS, CDR2 SASEGT. The CDR3 DNA sequence: TGTGCCAGCAGTGATGGGACAGGGAACTATGGCTACACCTTC. It codes for CASSDGTGNYGYTF.

The chain combines TRBV25-1 with TRBJ2-5; possible D gene TRBD1, 5 bases. Germline V gene lookup returns CDR1 MGHDK and CDR2 SYGVNS. V lost 1 base and J 4 bases, leaving 10 bases between the germline ends. CDR3 size: 14 residues. In DNA, the CDR3 is TGTGCCAGCAGTGAATTAGACAGACCAGAGACCCAGTACTTC. As protein: CASSELDRPETQYF.

The chain combines TRBV23-1 with TRBJ2-1; TRBD1 is a possible D gene (5 bases). TRBV23-1 is marked as an open reading frame, function uncertain. CDR3 size: 16 residues. V dropped 2 bases and J dropped 3 bases, with 14 bases sitting between them. The CDR3 sequence is CASSQGAAPFYNEQFF. The CDR3 DNA reads TGCGCCAGCAGTCAAGGGGCAGCTCCCTTCTACAATGAGCAGTTCTTC.

The chain recombines TRBV25-1 with TRBJ1-6; TRBD1 matches 7 bases. Trimming took 4 bases from V and 6 from J; bases not matched to a gene: 9. Germline lookup yields CDR1 MGHDK and CDR2 SYGVNS. The CDR3 has 16 amino acids. Here the CDR3 DNA reads TGTGCCAGCAGTGGAGACAGGGTAACTCCTAATTCACCCCTCCACTTT. It translates to CASSGDRVTPNSPLHF.

This sequence joins TRBV4-1 and TRBJ1-5; D uncertain. The germline V gene encodes CDR1 MGHRA and CDR2 YSYEKL. CDR3 length: 17 residues. The V and J ends lost 0 bases and 7 bases respectively, with 19 bases between them. CDR3 sequence reads: CASSQDPPQISKQPQHF. CDR3 DNA sequence: TGCGCCAGCAGCCAAGATCCCCCTCAGATATCCAAACAGCCCCAGCATTTT.

V and J are TRBV6-5 and TRBJ2-7, with 10 positions matching TRBD1. Germline values: CDR1 MNHEY, CDR2 SVGAGI. This CDR3 has 15 amino acids. Trimming took 5 bases from V and 0 from J; bases not matched to a gene: 4. The CDR3 is CASSRQGASSYEQYF. The CDR3, as DNA: TGTGCCAGCAGTCGACAGGGGGCCAGCTCCTACGAGCAGTACTTC.

V usage is TRBV5-5 and J usage is TRBJ2-2, with 9 bases lining up with TRBD1. CDR1 is SGHKS and CDR2 is YYEKEE in the germline V gene (reference sequence). After removal of 5 bases from V and 2 bases from J, the junction contained 4 bases not matched to a gene. This CDR3 region has 15 residues. The CDR3 here is CASSGQGPNTGELFF. The DNA for the CDR3 is TGTGCCAGCAGTGGACAGGGGCCTAACACCGGGGAGCTGTTTTTT.

The chain is built from TRBV6-5 and TRBJ1-1, with 9 bases that match TRBD1. This CDR3 contains 14 residues. Germline lookup yields CDR1 MNHEY and CDR2 SVGAGI. V was pared by 3 bases and J by 3 bases, with 2 bases of the junction left unmatched. CDR3 nucleotide sequence: TGTGCCAGCAGTTATAGGACAGGGGACACTGAAGCTTTCTTT. Its translation is CASSYRTGDTEAFF.

The V and J genes are TRBV18 and TRBJ2-1; D is perhaps TRBD1 (6 bases). Looked up from germline, CDR1 is KGHSH and CDR2 is LQKENI. This CDR3 has 14 amino acids. V shed 3 bases and J shed 3 bases, with 9 bases lying between them. CDR3 in DNA: TGTGCCAGCTCACCCACAGGGTTCTACAATGAGCAGTTCTTC. Encoded protein: CASSPTGFYNEQFF.

This clone was seen only a few times. The genes are TRBV7-2 and TRBJ2-1, with a tentative D call TRBD2 (8 bases). Germline CDR1 and CDR2: SGHTA and FQGNSA. This CDR3 is 16 amino acids long. Between the trimmed V and J ends, which lost 5 bases and 0 bases, there was a span of 14 bases. Here the CDR3 reads CASSNSGDSSYNEQFF. CDR3 DNA sequence: TGTGCCAGCAGCAATAGCGGGGACAGCTCCTACAATGAGCAGTTCTTC.

The chain carries TRBV7-8 and TRBJ1-1, with 11 positions matching TRBD1. From germline, CDR1 is SGHVS and CDR2 FQNEAQ. The CDR3 consists of 19 residues. With V trimmed by 5 bases and J by 5 bases, 19 bases remained unmatched. CDR3 DNA: TGTGCCAGCAGCGCGAACCTCCCAGGACAGGGGGCTTCGGGGACTGAAGCTTTCTTT. Translated, it gives CASSANLPGQGASGTEAFF.

This clone was seen once. The chain is built from TRBV18 and TRBJ2-3, with 15 positions matching TRBD2. The CDR3 extends over 16 amino acids. J was trimmed by 5 bases and V by 5 bases; bases with no gene match: 5. Germline V CDR1 and CDR2: KGHSH, LQKENI. The CDR3 loop reads CASSAGLAGGEDTQYF. The CDR3 DNA reads as TGTGCCAGCTCAGCAGGACTAGCGGGGGGGGAAGATACGCAGTATTTT.

The chain joins TRBV7-8 to TRBJ1-1; TRBD1 matches at 7 bases. The CDR3 has 13 amino acids. Germline V lookup: CDR1 SGHVS, CDR2 FQNEAQ. V lost 6 bases, J lost 0 bases, and 1 base stayed unmatched. DNA of the CDR3: TGTGCCAGCAGGGGACAGCTGAACACTGAAGCTTTCTTT. Amino acid sequence: CASRGQLNTEAFF.

The V and J genes are TRBV2 and TRBJ1-4, with 8 bases aligning to TRBD1. J lost 8 bases, V lost 7 bases, and 9 bases had no gene match. The germline CDR1 and CDR2 sequences are SNHLY and FYNNEI. CDR3 length equals 14 residues. The CDR3 DNA reads TGTGCCAGCACTTTTGGACAGGGTTCCGAAAAACTGTTTTTT. Its protein product is CASTFGQGSEKLFF.

The V gene is TRBV4-3, the J gene TRBJ2-7; 9 nucleotides match TRBD1. V was pared by 1 base and J by 0 bases, with 1 base of the junction left unmatched. CDR3 length: 15 amino acids. Germline V gene lookup returns CDR1 LGHNA and CDR2 YSLEER. The CDR3: CASSQVQGASYEQYF. The CDR3 bases are TGCGCCAGCAGCCAAGTACAGGGGGCCTCCTACGAGCAGTACTTC.

The chain uses TRBV29-1 and TRBJ1-1, with TRBD1 as a possible D gene (6 bases). This CDR3 has 10 residues. The V end lost 5 bases, the J end lost 7 bases, and 8 bases lay between the germline ends. Germline CDR1 reads SQVTM; CDR2 reads ANQGSEA. The CDR3 region is CSVMTGEAFF. The CDR3 DNA reads as TGCAGCGTTATGACAGGTGAAGCTTTCTTT.

The J gene is TRBJ1-2, the V gene TRBV7-2; TRBD1 agrees at 9 bases. Per the germline V gene, CDR1 is SGHTA and CDR2 is FQGNSA. The V and J ends lost 4 bases and 10 bases, in that order; junction bases with no gene match: 7. The CDR3 is 13 amino acids. The CDR3 DNA reads TGTGCCAGCAGCTCGTCGGGACAGGGCGTCTACACCTTC. It is translated as CASSSSGQGVYTF.

V and J are TRBV4-3 and TRBJ1-2; 7 bases fit TRBD1. V lost 0 bases and J lost 4; bases outside the gene matches: 8. The CDR3 loop spans 16 amino acids. CDR1 and CDR2 (germline): LGHNA, YSLEER. The CDR3, as DNA: TGCGCCAGCAGCCAAGATCAGAAAGGGGGCGTCTATGGCTACACCTTC. Translating it yields CASSQDQKGGVYGYTF.

The J gene is TRBJ2-1, the V gene TRBV7-2; TRBD2 matches at 9 bases. The length of the CDR3 is 18 residues. The V segment lost 1 base and the J segment 0 bases; nucleotides outside the gene matches: 7. The germline CDR1 and CDR2 sequences are SGHTA and FQGNSA. The CDR3 nucleotides are TGTGCCAGCAGCTTAGTAGGACTAGCGAGAAGCTCCTACAATGAGCAGTTCTTC. Its translation: CASSLVGLARSSYNEQFF.

V usage is TRBV14 and J usage is TRBJ2-1; 13 positions match TRBD2. The trim removed 5 bases at V and 9 bases at J, leaving 7 bases unmatched. Germline V gene lookup returns CDR1 SGHDN and CDR2 FVKESK. CDR3 length: 15 amino acids. In DNA form, the CDR3 reads TGTGCCAGCAGCTCGGGACTAGCGGGACTTATTGAGCAGTTCTTC. Translated, it gives CASSSGLAGLIEQFF.

V gene TRBV7-9 combines with J gene TRBJ1-6; D is unresolved. With 2 bases removed from V and 6 bases from J, the gap between germline ends came to 5 bases. This CDR3 is 13 amino acids long. Germline lookup yields CDR1 SEHNR and CDR2 FQNEAQ (reference sequence). This CDR3 reads CASSLRVNSPLHF. The DNA for the CDR3 is TGTGCCAGCAGCTTACGGGTTAATTCACCCCTCCACTTT.

This chain connects TRBV11-1 to TRBJ1-2; TRBD1 matches 10 bases. The junction had 11 bases not matched to a gene; V was cut back by 5 bases and J by 2 bases. The CDR3 loop spans 17 amino acids. Germline assignment: CDR1 SGHAT and CDR2 FQDESV (reference sequence). The CDR3 DNA reads TGTGCCAGCAGCGGAACCGGGACAGGGGCAACCAACTATGGCTACACCTTC. Translation: CASSGTGTGATNYGYTF. The full variable domain, rest sourced from reference TRBV11-1 and TRBJ1-2, is EAEVAQSPRYKITEKSQAVAFWCDPISGHATLYWYRQILGQGPELLVQFQDESVVDDSQLPKDRFSAERLKGVDSTLKIQPAELGDSAMYLCASSGTGTGATNYGYTFGSGTRLTVV.

The chain couples TRBV5-1 to TRBJ1-1; D remains ambiguous. Germline V CDR1 and CDR2: SGHRS, YFSETQ. V lost 1 base and J 1 base, leaving 14 bases between the germline ends. CDR3 length: 16 amino acids. The CDR3 loop reads CASSLRSLTENTEAFF. Here the CDR3 DNA reads TGCGCCAGCAGCTTGCGTTCCCTAACAGAGAACACTGAAGCTTTCTTT.